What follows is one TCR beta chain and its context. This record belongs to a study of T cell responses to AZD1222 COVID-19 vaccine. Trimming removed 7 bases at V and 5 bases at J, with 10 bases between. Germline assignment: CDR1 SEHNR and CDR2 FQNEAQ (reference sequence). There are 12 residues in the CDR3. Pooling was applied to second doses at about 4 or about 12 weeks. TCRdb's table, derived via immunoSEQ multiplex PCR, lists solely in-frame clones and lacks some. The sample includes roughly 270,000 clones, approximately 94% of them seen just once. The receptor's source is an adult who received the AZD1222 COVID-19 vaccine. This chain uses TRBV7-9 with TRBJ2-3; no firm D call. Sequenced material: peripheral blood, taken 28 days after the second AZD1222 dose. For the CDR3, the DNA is TGTGCCAGCACCCCCGCCCGAGATACGCAGTATTTT. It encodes CASTPARDTQYF.